The sequence of this T cell receptor (beta chain) was determined in a study of T cell responses to AZD1222 COVID-19 vaccine. Findings and limits, study-wide: It should be noted that donors were predominantly white British and more often female, and clonal diversity was possibly underestimated. Of spike-specific TCRs, nearly half reportedly target regions left unmutated in variants. Researchers report vaccine-associated CD4 TCRs spanning spike, with dominance at 160-218 and 743-854.

This CDR3 region has 13 residues. Trimming stripped 6 bases from V and 0 bases from J, with 8 bases between. The method was immunoSEQ multiplex PCR; TCRdb's version includes in-frame clones alone and lacks a portion of them. The repertoire holds around 200,000 clones, with 70% to 90% as singletons. Comment on this clone: Its antigen is currently unknown.

The receptor's source is an adult in good health. The source material was peripheral blood, sampled on day 0 of AZD1222 vaccination. The chain employs TRBV12-3 or TRBV12-4 and TRBJ1-2, with no clear D. The CDR3 reads CASSLGTNYGYTF. CDR3 DNA sequence: TGTGCCAGCAGCCTTGGAACTAACTATGGCTACACCTTC.